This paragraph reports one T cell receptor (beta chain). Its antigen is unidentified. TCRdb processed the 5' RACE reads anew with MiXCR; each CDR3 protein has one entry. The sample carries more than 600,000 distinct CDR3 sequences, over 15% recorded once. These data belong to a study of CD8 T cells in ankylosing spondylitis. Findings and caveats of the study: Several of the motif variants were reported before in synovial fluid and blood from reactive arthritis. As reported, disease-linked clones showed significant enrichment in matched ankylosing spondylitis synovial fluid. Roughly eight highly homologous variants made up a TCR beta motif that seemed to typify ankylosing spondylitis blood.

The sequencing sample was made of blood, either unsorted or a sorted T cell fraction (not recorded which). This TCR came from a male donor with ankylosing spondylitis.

This CDR3 is CASSPRDRQGTDTQYF. CDR3 DNA: TGCGCCAGCAGCCCTCGGGACCGTCAAGGCACAGATACGCAGTATTTT. This chain links TRBV4-1 with TRBJ2-3; D may correspond to TRBD1 or TRBD2 (5 bases each). Trimming took 4 bases from V and 1 from J, leaving 15 bases between them. The length of the CDR3 is 16 residues. Germline V gene sequence: CDR1 MGHRA, CDR2 YSYEKL.